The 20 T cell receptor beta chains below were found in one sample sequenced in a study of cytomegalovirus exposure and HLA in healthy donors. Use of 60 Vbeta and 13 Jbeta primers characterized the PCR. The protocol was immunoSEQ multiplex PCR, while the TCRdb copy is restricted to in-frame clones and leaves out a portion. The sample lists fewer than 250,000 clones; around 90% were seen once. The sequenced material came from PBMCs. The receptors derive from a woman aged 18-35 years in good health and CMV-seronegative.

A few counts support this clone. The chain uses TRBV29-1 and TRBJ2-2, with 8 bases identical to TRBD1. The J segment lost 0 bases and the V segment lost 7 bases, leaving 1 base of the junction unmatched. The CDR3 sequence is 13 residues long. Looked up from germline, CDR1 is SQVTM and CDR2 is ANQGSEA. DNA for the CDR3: TGCAGCGCAGGGGGCGCGAACACCGGGGAGCTGTTTTTT. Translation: CSAGGANTGELFF.

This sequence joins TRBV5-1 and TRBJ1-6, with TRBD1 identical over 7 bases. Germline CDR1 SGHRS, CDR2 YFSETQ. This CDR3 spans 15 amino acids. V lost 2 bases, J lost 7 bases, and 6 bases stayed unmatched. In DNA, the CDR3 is TGCGCCAGCAGCTTTTTACAGGGGACCAATTCACCCCTCCACTTT. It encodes CASSFLQGTNSPLHF.

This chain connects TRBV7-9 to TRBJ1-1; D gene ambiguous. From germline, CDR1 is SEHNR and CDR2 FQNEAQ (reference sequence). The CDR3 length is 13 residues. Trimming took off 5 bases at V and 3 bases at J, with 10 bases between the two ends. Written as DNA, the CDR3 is TGTGCCAGCAGCCAAACAGATTACACTGAAGCTTTCTTT. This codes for CASSQTDYTEAFF.

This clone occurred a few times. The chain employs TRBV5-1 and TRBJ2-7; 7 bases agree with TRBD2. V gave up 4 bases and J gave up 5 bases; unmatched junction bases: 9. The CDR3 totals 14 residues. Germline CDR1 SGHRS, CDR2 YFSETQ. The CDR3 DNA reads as TGCGCCAGCAGCCCGCCCGCTAGCGGCCACGAGCAGTACTTC. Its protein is CASSPPASGHEQYF.

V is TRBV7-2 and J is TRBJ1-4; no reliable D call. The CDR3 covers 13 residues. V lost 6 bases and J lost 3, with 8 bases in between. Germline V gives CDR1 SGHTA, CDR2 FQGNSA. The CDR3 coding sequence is TGTGCCAGCAGAGACAATCCTAATGAAAAACTGTTTTTT. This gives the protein CASRDNPNEKLFF.

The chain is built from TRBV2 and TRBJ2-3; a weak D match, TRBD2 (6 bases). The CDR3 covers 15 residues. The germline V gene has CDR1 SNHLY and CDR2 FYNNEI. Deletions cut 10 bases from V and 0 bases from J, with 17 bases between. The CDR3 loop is CATGGTSSSTDTQYF. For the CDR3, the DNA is TGTGCCACCGGAGGGACCTCCTCTAGCACAGATACGCAGTATTTT.

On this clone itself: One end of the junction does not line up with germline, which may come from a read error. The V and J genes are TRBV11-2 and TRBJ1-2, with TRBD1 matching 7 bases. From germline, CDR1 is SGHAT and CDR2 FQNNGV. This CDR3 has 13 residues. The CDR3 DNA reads TGTGCCAGCAGCTTGGCAGGACAGGCTCGAGGGGTCTTC. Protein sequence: CASSLAGQARGVF.

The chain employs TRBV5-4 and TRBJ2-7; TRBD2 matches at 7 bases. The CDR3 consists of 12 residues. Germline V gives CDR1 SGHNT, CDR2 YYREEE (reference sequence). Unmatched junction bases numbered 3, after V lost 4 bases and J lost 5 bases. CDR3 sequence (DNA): TGTGCCAGCAGCCATGGGGGGGACGAGCAGTACTTC. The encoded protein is CASSHGGDEQYF.

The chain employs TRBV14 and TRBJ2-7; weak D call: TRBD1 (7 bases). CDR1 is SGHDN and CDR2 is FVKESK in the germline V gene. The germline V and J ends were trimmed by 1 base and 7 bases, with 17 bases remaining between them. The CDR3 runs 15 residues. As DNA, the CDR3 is TGTGCCAGCAGCCAAGGTGACAGGGAGGTGGAAGAGCAGTACTTC. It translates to CASSQGDREVEEQYF.

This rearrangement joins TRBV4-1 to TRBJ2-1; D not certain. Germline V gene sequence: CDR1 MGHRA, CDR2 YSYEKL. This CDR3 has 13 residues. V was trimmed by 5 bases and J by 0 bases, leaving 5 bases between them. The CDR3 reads CASSESSYNEQFF. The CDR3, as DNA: TGCGCCAGCAGCGAGAGCTCCTACAATGAGCAGTTCTTC.

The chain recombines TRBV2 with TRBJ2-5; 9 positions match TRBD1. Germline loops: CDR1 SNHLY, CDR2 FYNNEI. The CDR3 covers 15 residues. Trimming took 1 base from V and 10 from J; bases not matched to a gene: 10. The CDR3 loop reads CASSEGTGVSIGQYF. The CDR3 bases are TGTGCCAGCAGTGAAGGGACAGGGGTCTCGATAGGCCAGTACTTC.

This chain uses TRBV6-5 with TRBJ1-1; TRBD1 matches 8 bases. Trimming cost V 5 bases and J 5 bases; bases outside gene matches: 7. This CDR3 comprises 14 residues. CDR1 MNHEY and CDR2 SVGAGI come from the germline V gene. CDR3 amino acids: CASSPRTGPTEAFF. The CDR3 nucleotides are TGTGCCAGCAGTCCCCGGACAGGGCCAACTGAAGCTTTCTTT.

For the CDR3, the DNA is TGCGCCAGCAGCCCGGTAGGCGGACACGCTACCTACGAGCAGTACTTC. This sequence encodes CASSPVGGHATYEQYF. V is TRBV4-1 and J is TRBJ2-7; D is possibly TRBD1 (5 bases). CDR3 length: 16 residues. Germline V gives CDR1 MGHRA, CDR2 YSYEKL. The V end was cut by 4 bases, the J end by 2 bases, with 18 bases between.

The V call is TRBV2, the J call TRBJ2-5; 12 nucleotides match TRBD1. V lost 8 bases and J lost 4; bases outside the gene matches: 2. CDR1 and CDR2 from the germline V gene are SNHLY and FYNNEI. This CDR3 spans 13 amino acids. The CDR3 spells CASRDRGRETQYF. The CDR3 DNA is TGTGCCAGCCGGGACAGGGGGCGAGAGACCCAGTACTTC.

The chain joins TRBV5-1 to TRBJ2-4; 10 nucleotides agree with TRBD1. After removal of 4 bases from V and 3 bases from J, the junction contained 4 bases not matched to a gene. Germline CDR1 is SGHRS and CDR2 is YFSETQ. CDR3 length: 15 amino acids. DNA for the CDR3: TGCGCCAGCAGCCTGACAGGGGGCGGCAAAAACATTCAGTACTTC. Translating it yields CASSLTGGGKNIQYF. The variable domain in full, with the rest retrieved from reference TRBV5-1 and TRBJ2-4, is KAGVTQTPRYLIKTRGQQVTLSCSPISGHRSVSWYQQTPGQGLQFLFEYFSETQRNKGNFPGRFSGRQFSNSRSEMNVSTLELGDSALYLCASSLTGGGKNIQYFGAGTRLSVL.

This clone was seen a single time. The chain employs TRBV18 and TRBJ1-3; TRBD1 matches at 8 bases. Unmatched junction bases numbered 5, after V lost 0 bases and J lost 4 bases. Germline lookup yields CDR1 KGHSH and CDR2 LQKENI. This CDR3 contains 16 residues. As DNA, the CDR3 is TGTGCCAGCTCACCACCGGGGCAGGGGGCCGGAAACACCATATATTTT. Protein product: CASSPPGQGAGNTIYF.

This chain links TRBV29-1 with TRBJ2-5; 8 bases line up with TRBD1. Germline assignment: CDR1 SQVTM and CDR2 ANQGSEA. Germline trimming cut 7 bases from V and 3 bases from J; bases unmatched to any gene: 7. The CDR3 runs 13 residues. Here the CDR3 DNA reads TGCAGCGAACGACAGGGGCGAGAAGAGACCCAGTACTTC. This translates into CSERQGREETQYF.

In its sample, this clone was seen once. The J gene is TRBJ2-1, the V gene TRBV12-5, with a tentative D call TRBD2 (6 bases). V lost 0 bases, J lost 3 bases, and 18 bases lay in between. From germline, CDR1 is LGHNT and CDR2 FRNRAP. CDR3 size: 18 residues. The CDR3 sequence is CASGLVLTEVADYNEQFF. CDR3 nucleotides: TGTGCTAGTGGTTTGGTACTAACCGAGGTAGCGGACTACAATGAGCAGTTCTTC.

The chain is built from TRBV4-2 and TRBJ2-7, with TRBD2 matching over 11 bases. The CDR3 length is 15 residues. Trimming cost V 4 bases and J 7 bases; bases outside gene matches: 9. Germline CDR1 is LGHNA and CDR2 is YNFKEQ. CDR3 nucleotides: TGTGCCAGCAGCCCGCGTAGCGGGGGGGTTAATGAGCAGTACTTC. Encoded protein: CASSPRSGGVNEQYF.

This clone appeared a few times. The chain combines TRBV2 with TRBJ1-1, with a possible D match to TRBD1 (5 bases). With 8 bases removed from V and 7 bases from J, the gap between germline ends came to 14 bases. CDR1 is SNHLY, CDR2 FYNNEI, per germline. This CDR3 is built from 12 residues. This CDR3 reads CASVGLNDEAFF. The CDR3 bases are TGTGCCAGCGTGGGACTGAACGATGAAGCTTTCTTT.